These 13 T cell receptor beta chains were sequenced from one sample in a study of OX40 agonist ivuxolimab in advanced cancers. Here immunoSEQ multiplex PCR was the method, and the copy in TCRdb shows in-frame clones only, minus some. The sample contains tens of thousands of clones, approximately 90% of which appear only once. Sequencing used CD4+ or CD8+ T cells sorted from blood, obtained in a trial of the OX40 agonist ivuxolimab. These TCRs come from an adult with an advanced solid tumor such as melanoma, head and neck, liver or kidney cancer.

V is TRBV4-2 and J is TRBJ2-6; TRBD1 might be the D (6 bases). The V gene's germline CDR1 is LGHNA and CDR2 YNFKEQ. The CDR3 has 17 amino acids. The ends were cut back, 3 bases at V and 1 base at J, with 13 bases in the middle. Here the CDR3 DNA reads TGTGCCAGCAGCCAGGAAACAGGGCCGTCTGGGGCCAACGTCCTGACTTTC. Translating it yields CASSQETGPSGANVLTF.

The chain carries TRBV6-5 and TRBJ1-2; a possible D gene is TRBD1 (5 bases). Germline loops: CDR1 MNHEY, CDR2 SVGAGI. Trimming took 0 bases from V and 2 from J, leaving 13 bases between them. The CDR3 length is 16 residues. In nucleotides, the CDR3 is TGTGCCAGCAGTTACTCGAGTGGGGGAGGGAACTATGGCTACACCTTC. Translated: CASSYSSGGGNYGYTF.

The V and J genes are TRBV2 and TRBJ2-7; 8 nucleotides align to TRBD2. V was clipped by 8 bases and J by 0 bases; unmatched bases: 6. There are 14 residues in the CDR3. Germline CDR1 SNHLY, CDR2 FYNNEI. The CDR3 region is CASQTSGPSYEQYF. CDR3 sequence (DNA): TGTGCCAGCCAAACTAGCGGCCCCTCCTACGAGCAGTACTTC.

Comment on this clone: A single base is all that separates this from a far larger clone, so a read error is likely. The chain uses TRBV28 and TRBJ2-7; 9 bases are a match to TRBD1. The CDR3 contains 14 residues. Looked up from germline, CDR1 is MDHEN and CDR2 is SYDVKM. With 6 bases clipped from V and 0 bases from J, the junction kept 3 bases outside the gene matches. The CDR3 protein is CASSGQGSSYEQYF. As DNA, the CDR3 is TGTGCCAGCAGCGGACAGGGGAGCTCCTACGAGCAGTACTTC.

CDR3 sequence reads: CASTLGDVAFF. The CDR3 DNA follows: TGTGCCAGCACCCTAGGGGATGTGGCTTTCTTT. The genes are TRBV7-9 and TRBJ1-1, with TRBD1 as a possible D gene (5 bases). Germline values: CDR1 SEHNR, CDR2 FQNEAQ (reference sequence). V gave up 7 bases and J gave up 11 bases, with 14 bases separating them. The CDR3 covers 11 residues.

The table lists this clone with a count of one. The chain joins TRBV27 to TRBJ2-7; D is ambiguous. The CDR3 has 16 residues. Germline CDR1 is MNHEY and CDR2 is SMNVEV (reference sequence). With 5 bases removed from V and 0 bases from J, the gap between germline ends came to 17 bases. Here the CDR3 DNA reads TGTGCCAGCAGTCTCGACGGTGGGTGGGGCTCCTACGAGCAGTACTTC. Its protein is CASSLDGGWGSYEQYF.

V and J are TRBV30 and TRBJ2-3; 7 nucleotides match TRBD1. The CDR3 extends over 14 amino acids. CDR1 is GTSNPN, CDR2 SVGIG, per germline (reference sequence). Trimming took 8 bases from V and 3 from J; bases not matched to a gene: 11. The CDR3 region is CAHATGLRTDTQYF. The DNA for the CDR3 is TGTGCCCACGCGACAGGGCTCCGTACAGATACGCAGTATTTT.

This rearrangement joins TRBV28 to TRBJ2-5, with 8 bases identical to TRBD1. The end of the DNA is better explained by TRBJ2-7, so the J call may be wrong. CDR3 length: 14 residues. CDR1 and CDR2 from the germline V gene are MDHEN and SYDVKM. CDR3 DNA: TGTGCCAGCAGTTTTGGGGCAGGGGGCGTCGAGCAGTACTTC. Translated: CASSFGAGGVEQYF.

This clone occurred once. The J gene is TRBJ2-7, the V gene TRBV7-8; D is perhaps TRBD1 or TRBD2 (5 bases each). The CDR3 is 15 residues long. The V gene's germline CDR1 is SGHVS and CDR2 FQNEAQ. Trimming took off 5 bases at V and 7 bases at J, with 21 bases between the two ends. This chain's CDR3 is CASSIPWDQNKEQYF. Written as DNA, the CDR3 is TGTGCCAGCAGCATCCCTTGGGACCAAAATAAGGAGCAGTACTTC.

This chain connects TRBV4-1 to TRBJ2-1; D is unclear. CDR1 and CDR2 from the germline V gene are MGHRA and YSYEKL. Trimming cost V 4 bases and J 8 bases, with 18 bases left between them. This CDR3 has 15 amino acids. CDR3 sequence reads: CASSPSPGVWDEQFF. CDR3 DNA: TGCGCCAGCAGCCCAAGTCCGGGCGTCTGGGATGAGCAGTTCTTC.

The CDR3 DNA is TGCAGCTCCCCGACAGTATCAAATGATGGCTACACCTTC. The encoded protein is CSSPTVSNDGYTF. This chain uses TRBV29-1 with TRBJ1-2, with TRBD1 as a possible D gene (5 bases). This CDR3 spans 13 amino acids. Germline lookup yields CDR1 SQVTM and CDR2 ANQGSEA. V lost 8 bases, J lost 6 bases, and 19 bases lay in between.

CDR3 sequence (DNA): TGCGCCAGCAGCCAGCGGGGGCCTAGCGACTACTCCTACAATGAGCAGTTCTTC. Translated, it gives CASSQRGPSDYSYNEQFF. This rearrangement joins TRBV4-1 to TRBJ2-1; the D gene is possibly TRBD2 (7 bases). The CDR3 runs to 18 residues. V lost 3 bases to trimming and J lost 0 bases, with 18 bases between them. From germline, CDR1 is MGHRA and CDR2 YSYEKL.

The chain couples TRBV27 to TRBJ2-7; TRBD2 agrees at 16 bases. There are 17 residues in the CDR3. Looked up from germline, CDR1 is MNHEY and CDR2 is SMNVEV (reference sequence). The V gene end was trimmed by 5 bases and the J gene end by 5 bases; junction bases not matched to a gene: 9. CDR3 coding DNA: TGTGCCAGCAGTACCTTGGGACTAGCGGGAGGGGGCGACGAGCAGTACTTC. Its protein product is CASSTLGLAGGGDEQYF.